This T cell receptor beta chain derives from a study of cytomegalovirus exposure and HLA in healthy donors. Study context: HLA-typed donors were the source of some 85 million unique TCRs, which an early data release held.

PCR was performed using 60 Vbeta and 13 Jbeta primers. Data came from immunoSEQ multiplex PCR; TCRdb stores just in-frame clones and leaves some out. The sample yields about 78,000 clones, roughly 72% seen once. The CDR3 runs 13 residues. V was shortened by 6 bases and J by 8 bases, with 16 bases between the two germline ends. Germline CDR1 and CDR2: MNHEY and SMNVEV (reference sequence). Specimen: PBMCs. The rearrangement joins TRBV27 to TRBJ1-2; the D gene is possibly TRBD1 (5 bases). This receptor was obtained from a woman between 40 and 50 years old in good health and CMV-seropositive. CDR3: CASSYDSTSGYTF. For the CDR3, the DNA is TGTGCCAGCAGCTACGACAGCACCTCAGGCTACACCTTC.